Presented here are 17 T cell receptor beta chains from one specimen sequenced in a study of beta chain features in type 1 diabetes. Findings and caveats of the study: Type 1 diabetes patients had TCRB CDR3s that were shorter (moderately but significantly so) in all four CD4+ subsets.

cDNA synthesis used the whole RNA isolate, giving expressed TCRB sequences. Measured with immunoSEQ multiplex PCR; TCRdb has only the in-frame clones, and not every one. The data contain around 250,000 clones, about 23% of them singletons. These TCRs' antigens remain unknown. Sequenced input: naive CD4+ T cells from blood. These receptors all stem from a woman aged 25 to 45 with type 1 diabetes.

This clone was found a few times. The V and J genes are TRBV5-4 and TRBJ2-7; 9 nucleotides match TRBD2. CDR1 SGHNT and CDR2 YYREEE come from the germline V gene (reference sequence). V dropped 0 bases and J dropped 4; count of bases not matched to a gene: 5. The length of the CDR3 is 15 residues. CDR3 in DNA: TGTGCCAGCAGCTTGGTAGCTAGCGGGACTTACGAGCAGTACTTC. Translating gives CASSLVASGTYEQYF.

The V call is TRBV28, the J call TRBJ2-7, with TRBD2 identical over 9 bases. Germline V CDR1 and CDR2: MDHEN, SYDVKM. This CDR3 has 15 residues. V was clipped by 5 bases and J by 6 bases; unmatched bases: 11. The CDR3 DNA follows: TGTGCCAGCAGTCTGACTAGCGGCCCCTTACGCGAGCAGTACTTC. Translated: CASSLTSGPLREQYF.

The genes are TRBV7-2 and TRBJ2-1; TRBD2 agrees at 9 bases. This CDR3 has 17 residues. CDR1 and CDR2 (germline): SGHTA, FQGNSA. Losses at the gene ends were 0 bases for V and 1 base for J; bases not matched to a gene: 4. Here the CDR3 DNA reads TGTGCCAGCAGCTTAGCTAGCGGGAGATCGTCCTACAATGAGCAGTTCTTC. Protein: CASSLASGRSSYNEQFF. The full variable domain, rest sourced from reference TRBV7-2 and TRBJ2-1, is GAGVSQSPSNKVTEKGKDVELRCDPISGHTALYWYRQSLGQGLEFLIYFQGNSAPDKSGLPSDRFSAERTGGSVSTLTIQRTQQEDSAVYLCASSLASGRSSYNEQFFGPGTRLTVL.

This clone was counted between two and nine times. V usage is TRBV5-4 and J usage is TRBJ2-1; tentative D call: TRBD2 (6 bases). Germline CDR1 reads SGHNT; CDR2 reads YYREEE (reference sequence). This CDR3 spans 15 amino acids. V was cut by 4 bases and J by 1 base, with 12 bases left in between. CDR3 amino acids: CASSGGLPSYNEQFF. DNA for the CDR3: TGTGCCAGCAGCGGGGGACTGCCATCCTACAATGAGCAGTTCTTC.

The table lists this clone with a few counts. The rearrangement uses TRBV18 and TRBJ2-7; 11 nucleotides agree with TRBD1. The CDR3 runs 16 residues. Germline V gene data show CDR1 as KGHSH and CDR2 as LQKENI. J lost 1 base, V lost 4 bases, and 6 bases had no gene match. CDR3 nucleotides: TGTGCCAGCTCACTTGGACAGGGGGCCTGGTCCTACGAGCAGTACTTC. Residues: CASSLGQGAWSYEQYF.

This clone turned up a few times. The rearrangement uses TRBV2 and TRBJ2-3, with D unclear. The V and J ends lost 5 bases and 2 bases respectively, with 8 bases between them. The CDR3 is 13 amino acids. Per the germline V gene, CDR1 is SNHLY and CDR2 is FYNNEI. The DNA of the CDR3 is TGTGCCAGCAGTTATCGGTTCACAGATACGCAGTATTTT. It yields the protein CASSYRFTDTQYF.

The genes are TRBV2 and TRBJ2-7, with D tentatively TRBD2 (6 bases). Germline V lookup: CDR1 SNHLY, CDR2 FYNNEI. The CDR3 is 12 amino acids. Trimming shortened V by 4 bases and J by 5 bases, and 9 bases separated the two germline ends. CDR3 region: CASSGTSHEQYF. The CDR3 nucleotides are TGTGCCAGCAGTGGCACTAGCCACGAGCAGTACTTC. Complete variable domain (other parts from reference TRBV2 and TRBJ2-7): EPEVTQTPSHQVTQMGQEVILRCVPISNHLYFYWYRQILGQKVEFLVSFYNNEISEKSEIFDDQFSVERPDGSNFTLKIRSTKLEDSAMYFCASSGTSHEQYFGPGTRLTVT.

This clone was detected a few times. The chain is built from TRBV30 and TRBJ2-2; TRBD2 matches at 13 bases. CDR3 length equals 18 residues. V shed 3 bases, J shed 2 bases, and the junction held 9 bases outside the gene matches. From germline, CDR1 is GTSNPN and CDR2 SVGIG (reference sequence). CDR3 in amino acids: CAWSSYRTSGRNTGELFF. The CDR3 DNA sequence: TGTGCCTGGAGCTCCTATCGGACTAGCGGGAGAAACACCGGGGAGCTGTTTTTT.

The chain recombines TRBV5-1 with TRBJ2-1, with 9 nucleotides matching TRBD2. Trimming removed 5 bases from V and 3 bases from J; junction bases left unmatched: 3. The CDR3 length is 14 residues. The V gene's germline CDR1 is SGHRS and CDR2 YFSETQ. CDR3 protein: CASRATSGYNEQFF. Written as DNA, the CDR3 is TGCGCCAGCAGAGCGACTAGCGGCTACAATGAGCAGTTCTTC. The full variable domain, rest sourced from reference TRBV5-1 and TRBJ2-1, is KAGVTQTPRYLIKTRGQQVTLSCSPISGHRSVSWYQQTPGQGLQFLFEYFSETQRNKGNFPGRFSGRQFSNSRSEMNVSTLELGDSALYLCASRATSGYNEQFFGPGTRLTVL.

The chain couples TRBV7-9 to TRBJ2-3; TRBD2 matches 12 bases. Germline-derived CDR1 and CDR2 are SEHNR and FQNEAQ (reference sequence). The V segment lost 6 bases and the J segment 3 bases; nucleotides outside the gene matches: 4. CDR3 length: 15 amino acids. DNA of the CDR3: TGTGCCAGCAGAAGACTAGCGGGAGAAACAGATACGCAGTATTTT. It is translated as CASRRLAGETDTQYF.

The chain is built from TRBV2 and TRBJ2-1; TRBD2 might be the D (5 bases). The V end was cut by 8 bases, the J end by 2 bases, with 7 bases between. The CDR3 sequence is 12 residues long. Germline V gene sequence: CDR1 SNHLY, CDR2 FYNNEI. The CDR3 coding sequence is TGTGCCAGCCAGAGGGCCTACAATGAGCAGTTCTTC. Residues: CASQRAYNEQFF.

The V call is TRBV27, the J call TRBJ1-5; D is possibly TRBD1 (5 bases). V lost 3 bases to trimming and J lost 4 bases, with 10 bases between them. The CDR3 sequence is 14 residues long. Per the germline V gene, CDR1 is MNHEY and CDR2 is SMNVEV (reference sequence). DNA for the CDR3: TGTGCCAGCAGTTTTGTGGGGCATAATCAGCCCCAGCATTTT. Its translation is CASSFVGHNQPQHF.

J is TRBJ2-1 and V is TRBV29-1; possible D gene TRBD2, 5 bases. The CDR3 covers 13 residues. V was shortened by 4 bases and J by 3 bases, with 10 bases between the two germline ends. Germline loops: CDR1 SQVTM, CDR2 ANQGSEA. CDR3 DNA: TGCAGCGTTGGAAGCGGTTTCTACAATGAGCAGTTCTTC. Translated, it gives CSVGSGFYNEQFF.

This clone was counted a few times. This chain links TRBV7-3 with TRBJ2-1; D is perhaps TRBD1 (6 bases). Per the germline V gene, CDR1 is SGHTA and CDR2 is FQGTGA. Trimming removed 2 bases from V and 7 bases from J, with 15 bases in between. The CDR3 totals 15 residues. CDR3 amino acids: CASSLGTTLGNEQFF. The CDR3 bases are TGTGCCAGCAGCTTAGGGACAACTCTGGGGAATGAGCAGTTCTTC.

The CDR3 nucleotides read TGCGCCAGCAGCCCAGGACAGGGCCTTAACTATGGCTACACCTTC. Encoded protein: CASSPGQGLNYGYTF. V is TRBV5-1 and J is TRBJ1-2; 8 bases agree with TRBD1. CDR1 SGHRS and CDR2 YFSETQ come from the germline V gene. The CDR3 consists of 15 residues. V dropped 4 bases and J dropped 1; count of bases not matched to a gene: 6.

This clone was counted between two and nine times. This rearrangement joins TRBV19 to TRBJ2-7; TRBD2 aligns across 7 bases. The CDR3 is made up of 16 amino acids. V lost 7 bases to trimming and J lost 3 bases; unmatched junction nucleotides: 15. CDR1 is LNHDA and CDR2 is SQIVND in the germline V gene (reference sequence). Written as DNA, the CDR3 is TGTGCCAGTACCACTAACGGGGCGGGAGCGGACTACGAGCAGTACTTC. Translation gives CASTTNGAGADYEQYF.

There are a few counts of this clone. CDR3 sequence (DNA): TGTGCCAGCAGCTTAGGGCCAGTGGCCTACAATGAGCAGTTCTTC. Protein: CASSLGPVAYNEQFF. The chain combines TRBV7-3 with TRBJ2-1; no clear D gene. There are 15 residues in the CDR3. Per the germline V gene, CDR1 is SGHTA and CDR2 is FQGTGA. V lost 2 bases to trimming and J lost 2 bases, with 10 bases between them.